Sequencing of this T cell receptor (beta chain) was carried out in a study of blood T cell repertoires in COVID-19. Study-level background: Italy, Spain and the United States were the sources of the convalescent and acute COVID-19 samples. PBMCs, B-cell-depleted T cells, or T cells provided the cDNA or gDNA that made up the material.

The CDR3 has 14 amino acids. V gave up 3 bases and J gave up 5 bases, with 10 bases separating them. CDR1 MDHEN and CDR2 SYDVKM come from the germline V gene. Those enrolled in Seattle joined during active infection and were followed longitudinally afterward. The authors' processing: Estimated nucleated cell counts came from reference gene primer amplification. Clones were read by immunoSEQ multiplex PCR, and TCRdb kept only the in-frame ones, dropping some. That table is the source of V, J and clone size, and D and trimming were worked out from the DNA. The sample carries around 70,000 clones, more than 70% recorded once.

The TCR comes from a man between 45 and 60 years old with COVID-19, enrolled during active disease. Sequencing was performed on peripheral blood. The chain joins TRBV28 to TRBJ1-4; tentative D call: TRBD1 (5 bases). CDR3: CASSLGGGNEKLFF. CDR3 DNA sequence: TGTGCCAGCAGTTTGGGGGGAGGCAATGAAAAACTGTTTTTT.